A selection of T cell receptor beta chains follows, all from one sample in a study of cytomegalovirus exposure and HLA in healthy donors. Assay used: immunoSEQ multiplex PCR; TCRdb lists only in-frame clones, some missing. The sample holds some 260,000 clones, more than 75% seen once. Sequenced input: PBMCs. These TCRs come from a man aged 18 to 29 in good health and CMV-seropositive. Each CDR3 is given without its conserved first and last residue. Each record gives: D gene, J gene, V gene, clone size, CDR3 protein. The D gene is left open where the match is weak. Size is omitted from some rows. Given values are once, few, many or a class for expanded clones.

>TRBD1|TRBJ1-1|TRBV9|.
ASSVGQGGGAF
>.|TRBJ2-7|TRBV6-1|.
ASRDFSYEQY
>TRBD1|TRBJ1-5|TRBV2|.
ASSAGGAGYQPQH
>.|TRBJ1-4|TRBV30|.
AWRHGGSEKLF
>TRBD2|TRBJ2-2|TRBV5-4|.
ASSPGTSVRTGELF
>TRBD1|TRBJ1-4|TRBV30|.
AWSAGTGNEKLF
>.|TRBJ1-2|TRBV5-6|.
ASSLGRGIGYT
>.|TRBJ1-2|TRBV7-2|.
ASSSGGPQRTGYT
>TRBD1|TRBJ1-2|TRBV10-3|.
AISERQGYGYT
>.|TRBJ2-7|TRBV27|.
ASSGIDEQY
>.|TRBJ2-6|TRBV6-5|.
ASSYSLGGANVLT
>.|TRBJ1-2|TRBV21-1|.
ASSKEAWGIDYGYT
>.|TRBJ2-2|TRBV6-5|.
ASTSARGTGELF
>.|TRBJ1-1|TRBV20-1|.
SAREGGRAF
>.|TRBJ2-3|TRBV30|.
AWSMSFDTQY
>.|TRBJ1-2|TRBV2|few
AIQGYGYT
>TRBD1|TRBJ2-7|TRBV18|.
ASYDRGNEQY
>.|TRBJ1-2|TRBV6-1|.
ASSEDVRESYGYT
>.|TRBJ2-7|TRBV5-1|.
ASSLAPSGDEQY